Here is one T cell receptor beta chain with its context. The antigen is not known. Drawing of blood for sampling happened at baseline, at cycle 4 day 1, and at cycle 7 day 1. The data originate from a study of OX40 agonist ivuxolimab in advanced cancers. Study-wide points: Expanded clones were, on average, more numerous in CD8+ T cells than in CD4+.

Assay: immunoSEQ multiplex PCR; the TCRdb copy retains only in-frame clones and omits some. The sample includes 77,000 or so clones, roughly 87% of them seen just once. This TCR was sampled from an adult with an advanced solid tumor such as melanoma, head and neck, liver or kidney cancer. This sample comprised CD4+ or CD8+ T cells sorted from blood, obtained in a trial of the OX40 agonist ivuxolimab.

The CDR3 bases are TGTGCCAGTAGTATACAGGGGTGGAATGAAGCTTTCTTT. Amino acid sequence: CASSIQGWNEAFF. The rearrangement joins TRBV19 to TRBJ1-1, with a weak D call TRBD1 (6 bases). Germline V lookup: CDR1 LNHDA, CDR2 SQIVND (reference sequence). The V end was cut by 2 bases, the J end by 7 bases, with 11 bases between. The CDR3 has 13 amino acids.